A single sample gave rise to the 5 T cell receptor beta chains below, sequenced in a study of metastatic and nonmetastatic thyroid tumors (dated by TCRdb to between 2020 and 2021). No treatment had been received by any patient before thyroid surgery. The method behind the library was PCR. The instrument was an Illumina HiSeq 4000. Using fastp trimming at Q25 and MiXCR clonotype assembly, TCRdb reanalyzed the public sequencing data and kept in-frame beta chains. The sample table records tens of thousands of clones; approximately 22% of these occur just once. The top ten clones comprise 71% of the sample. What was sequenced was blood. All receptors come from a male donor with papillary thyroid cancer or a benign thyroid nodule (not recorded which). Some clones in this sample may be carry-over from other donors' samples.

The rearrangement uses TRBV28 and TRBJ2-5; 9 bases agree with TRBD1. Germline V CDR1 and CDR2: MDHEN, SYDVKM. Losses at the gene ends were 1 base for V and 1 base for J; bases not matched to a gene: 7. The CDR3 runs to 17 residues. The CDR3 loop reads CASSLSRDREGQETQYF. Here the CDR3 DNA reads TGTGCCAGCAGTTTATCTCGGGACAGGGAGGGCCAAGAGACCCAGTACTTC.

This clone appeared many times. The chain recombines TRBV10-3 with TRBJ1-1; 8 nucleotides align to TRBD1. V gave up 6 bases and J gave up 5 bases; unmatched junction bases: 8. The CDR3 is made up of 14 amino acids. Germline V gene sequence: CDR1 ENHRY, CDR2 SYGVKD. The CDR3 spells CAIRGTTGETEAFF. CDR3 DNA: TGTGCCATCAGGGGGACGACAGGGGAAACTGAAGCTTTCTTT.

In this sample, this clone turned up many times. This rearrangement joins TRBV4-1 to TRBJ2-3; D might be TRBD2 (6 bases). The germline V gene encodes CDR1 MGHRA and CDR2 YSYEKL. The ends were cut back, 0 bases at V and 3 bases at J, with 16 bases in the middle. This CDR3 has 17 amino acids. CDR3 amino acids: CASSQDRSGVGTDTQYF. The CDR3 DNA sequence: TGCGCCAGCAGCCAAGATAGGTCGGGAGTTGGTACAGATACGCAGTATTTT.

This clone was detected ten times or more. Other DNA sequences in the same sample also yield this CDR3. V usage is TRBV5-1 and J usage is TRBJ2-1, with D uncertain. Trimming left V 0 bases short and J 5 bases short, with 6 bases between. Germline-derived CDR1 and CDR2 are SGHRS and YFSETQ. This CDR3 is built from 13 residues. In nucleotides, the CDR3 is TGCGCCAGCAGCTTGGTTAGGGACAATGAGCAGTTCTTC. Its protein product is CASSLVRDNEQFF.

The chain joins TRBV7-6 to TRBJ2-1; TRBD1 agrees at 8 bases. The germline V gene encodes CDR1 SGHVS and CDR2 FNYEAQ. This CDR3 comprises 14 residues. J was trimmed by 7 bases and V by 1 base; bases with no gene match: 3. The CDR3 DNA reads TGTGCCAGCAGCTTAGGGACAGGGACTAATGAGCAGTTCTTC. Its protein product is CASSLGTGTNEQFF. The full variable domain, with the rest looked up from reference TRBV7-6 and TRBJ2-1, is GAGVSQSPRYKVTKRGQDVALRCDPISGHVSLYWYRQALGQGPEFLTYFNYEAQQDKSGLPNDRFSAERPEGSISTLTIQRTEQRDSAMYRCASSLGTGTNEQFFGPGTRLTVL.